This note documents a single T cell receptor (beta chain) sequence. The sample belongs to a study of blood T cell repertoires in COVID-19. For the study at large: Collection of acute and convalescent COVID-19 samples took place in the United States, Italy and Spain. T cells, B-cell-depleted T cells, or PBMCs supplied cDNA or gDNA.

Under the authors' procedure: By means of reference gene primer amplification, nucleated cell counts were estimated. Clones were sequenced by immunoSEQ multiplex PCR, and TCRdb holds only the in-frame ones, with some missing. D and trimming come from the DNA, and the V and J calls and clone size come from that table. The sample consists of over 100,000 clones, nearly 90% of them appearing once. With 10 bases removed from V and 0 bases from J, the gap between germline ends came to 16 bases. The CDR3 contains 14 residues. CDR1 is MNHEY, CDR2 SVGAGI, per germline. What was sequenced was peripheral blood. The clonotype comes from a man over 45 with active COVID-19. The chain employs TRBV6-5 and TRBJ2-7; D might be TRBD2 (7 bases). The CDR3 is CATLRGGPSYEQYF. The CDR3 DNA reads TGTGCCACCCTAAGGGGGGGGCCCTCCTACGAGCAGTACTTC.